The T cell receptor beta chain under discussion was sequenced for a study of early T cells in non-severe SARS-CoV-2 infection. TCRdb redid the calling of the 5' RACE reads with MiXCR, one entry per CDR3 protein. Of about 59,000 distinct CDR3 sequences listed, about a tenth are singletons. The CDR3 runs 13 residues. Germline V gene data show CDR1 as PRHDT and CDR2 as FYEKMQ (reference sequence). The germline V and J ends were trimmed by 4 bases and 7 bases, with 13 bases remaining between them. The rearrangement links TRBV13 to TRBJ1-2; D is unclear. The sequenced sample consisted of whole blood. The clonotype comes from an adult who was a healthcare worker with PCR-confirmed SARS-CoV-2 infection or an uninfected control (not recorded which). The CDR3 region has the DNA TGTGCCAGCAGCTCCCGGCTTTCCCGTGGCTACACCTTC. It translates to CASSSRLSRGYTF. Full variable domain (remainder filled in from reference TRBV13 and TRBJ1-2): AAGVIQSPRHLIKEKRETATLKCYPIPRHDTVYWYQQGPGQDPQFLISFYEKMQSDKGSIPDRFSAQQFSDYHSELNMSSLELGDSALYFCASSSRLSRGYTFGSGTRLTVV.